A single sample gave rise to the 15 T cell receptor beta chains below, sequenced in a study of CD8 T cells in Susac syndrome. cDNA came from roughly 0.5 to 1 ug RNA primed by random hexamers. MiXCR, applied by TCRdb to the immunoSEQ multiplex PCR reads, yields one record per CDR3 protein. The sample records approximately 190,000 distinct CDR3 sequences, nearly 97% being singletons. Input material: CD4+ T cells from PBMCs. The receptors derive from a human donor with Susac syndrome.

The V gene is TRBV30, the J gene TRBJ1-2, with D unclear. V was clipped by 4 bases and J by 0 bases, with 6 bases between them. CDR1 GTSNPN and CDR2 SVGIG come from the germline V gene (reference sequence). The CDR3 sequence is 12 residues long. The CDR3 spells CAWKRANYGYTF. The CDR3 bases are TGTGCCTGGAAAAGGGCTAACTATGGCTACACCTTC.

V is TRBV5-1 and J is TRBJ2-1, with 12 bases aligning to TRBD2. CDR3 length equals 16 residues. V dropped 4 bases and J dropped 8; count of bases not matched to a gene: 10. Germline lookup yields CDR1 SGHRS and CDR2 YFSETQ. CDR3 DNA sequence: TGCGCCAGCAGCCGCCTTCTAGCGGGGGGGCTGTATGAGCAGTTCTTC. This codes for CASSRLLAGGLYEQFF.

The gene calls are TRBV4-3 and TRBJ2-5; TRBD2 agrees at 10 bases. Germline assignment: CDR1 LGHNA and CDR2 YSLEER. After removal of 5 bases from V and 4 bases from J, the junction contained 16 bases not matched to a gene. CDR3 size: 18 residues. CDR3 sequence reads: CASSSQLAGGLVRETQYF. The CDR3 nucleotides are TGCGCCAGCAGCTCCCAGTTAGCGGGGGGCCTGGTAAGAGAGACCCAGTACTTC.

This chain links TRBV3-1 with TRBJ2-3, with unresolved D. V gave up 0 bases and J gave up 5 bases, with 12 bases separating them. The germline CDR1 and CDR2 sequences are LGHDT and YNNKEL (reference sequence). CDR3 length: 15 amino acids. The DNA of the CDR3 is TGTGCCAGCAGCCAAGAGATTAGCAATCAAGATACGCAGTATTTT. This translates into CASSQEISNQDTQYF.

The chain uses TRBV30 and TRBJ2-1; the D call may be TRBD1 or TRBD2 (5 bases each). V was pared by 5 bases and J by 0 bases, with 17 bases between. CDR1 is GTSNPN and CDR2 is SVGIG in the germline V gene (reference sequence). The CDR3 contains 16 residues. In DNA form, the CDR3 reads TGTGCCTGGCGGTTTGGGGGTTCAAGCTCCTACAATGAGCAGTTCTTC. Its translation: CAWRFGGSSSYNEQFF.

On this clonotype: An end of the junction differs from the germline gene, which may be a read error. The DNA for the CDR3 is TGTGCCAGCACTGAACCAACGGCGACCCAGTACTTC. Protein sequence: CASTEPTATQYF. The V gene is TRBV6-1, the J gene TRBJ2-5, with D unresolved. The CDR3 totals 12 residues. CDR1 and CDR2 (germline): MNHNS, SASEGT.

This chain links TRBV5-1 with TRBJ1-5; no definite D call. This CDR3 spans 14 amino acids. Germline V gene sequence: CDR1 SGHRS, CDR2 YFSETQ. The germline V and J ends were trimmed by 3 bases and 3 bases, with 10 bases remaining between them. This chain's CDR3 is CASSSGINNQPQHF. The CDR3 coding sequence is TGCGCCAGCAGCTCCGGGATTAACAATCAGCCCCAGCATTTT.

The rearrangement links TRBV29-1 to TRBJ1-1; a possible D gene is TRBD1 (6 bases). Germline values: CDR1 SQVTM, CDR2 ANQGSEA. The CDR3 sequence is 13 residues long. V was trimmed by 3 bases and J by 4 bases, leaving 12 bases between them. The CDR3 DNA reads as TGCAGCGTTGACGGACAAGGGGGCACTGAAGCTTTCTTT. Protein: CSVDGQGGTEAFF.

Comments on this clonotype: At one of its ends the junction is not consistent with the germline gene, which may arise from a read error. The rearrangement uses TRBV3-1 and TRBJ2-5, with 14 bases that match TRBD2. Germline CDR1 LGHDT, CDR2 YNNKEL (reference sequence). This CDR3 comprises 13 residues. The CDR3 DNA is TGTGCCAGCGCCGGGACTAGCGGGGGCCGCCGGGACTTC. Translating gives CASAGTSGGRRDF.

The CDR3 nucleotides read TGTGCCAGCAGCCAACAGACAGGGGGTAATTCACCCCTCCACTTT. It is translated as CASSQQTGGNSPLHF. This sequence joins TRBV3-1 and TRBJ1-6, with TRBD1 identical over 9 bases. CDR1 and CDR2 (germline): LGHDT, YNNKEL (reference sequence). CDR3 length equals 15 residues. Trimming took 2 bases from V and 6 from J; bases not matched to a gene: 2.

The V gene is TRBV18, the J gene TRBJ2-3, with 11 nucleotides matching TRBD1. The length of the CDR3 is 16 residues. V was clipped by 2 bases and J by 5 bases; unmatched bases: 6. Per the germline V gene, CDR1 is KGHSH and CDR2 is LQKENI. The DNA of the CDR3 is TGTGCCAGCTCACCAAGGACAGGGGGCGCGGGAGATACGCAGTATTTT. Its protein is CASSPRTGGAGDTQYF.

V usage is TRBV30 and J usage is TRBJ1-5; the D is unclear. V lost 2 bases and J 0 bases, leaving 8 bases between the germline ends. The CDR3 runs 14 residues. In germline, CDR1 is GTSNPN, CDR2 SVGIG (reference sequence). The CDR3 DNA follows: TGTGCCTGGAGTTCGAGTTTTAGCAATCAGCCCCAGCATTTT. Amino acids: CAWSSSFSNQPQHF.

The chain is built from TRBV19 and TRBJ1-1, with D possibly TRBD1 on 5 matching bases. Between the trimmed V and J ends, which lost 0 bases and 2 bases, there was a span of 13 bases. This CDR3 is 16 amino acids long. From germline, CDR1 is LNHDA and CDR2 SQIVND (reference sequence). CDR3 in amino acids: CASSIDRAGPNTEAFF. The CDR3 nucleotides are TGTGCCAGTAGTATAGATCGAGCGGGACCTAACACTGAAGCTTTCTTT.

The chain has TRBV18 and TRBJ2-5; D remains unclear. Deletions cut 3 bases from V and 6 bases from J, with 8 bases between. CDR1 KGHSH and CDR2 LQKENI come from the germline V gene. This CDR3 region has 12 residues. CDR3 nucleotides: TGTGCCAGCTCACCGGTGGTGCAGACCCAGTACTTC. This translates into CASSPVVQTQYF.

This chain uses TRBV2 with TRBJ1-1, with D unresolved. The CDR3 runs 12 residues. Germline V gene data show CDR1 as SNHLY and CDR2 as FYNNEI. Trimming removed 4 bases at V and 8 bases at J, with 11 bases between. CDR3 nucleotide sequence: TGTGCCAGCAGTGTTACGCTGTGGGAAGCTTTCTTT. Translating gives CASSVTLWEAFF.